Listed here are 11 T cell receptor beta chains from one sample, sequenced in a study of brain T cells in children with intractable seizures. Clones were read by immunoSEQ multiplex PCR, and TCRdb kept only the in-frame ones, dropping some. Of 110,000 or so clones listed, 94% were seen once; the top ten hold under 4.5%. Sequenced material: peripheral blood, taken at surgery. These receptors came from a boy younger than two with hemimegalencephaly and intractable seizures.

The chain couples TRBV21-1 to TRBJ1-6. TRBV21-1 is a pseudogene segment. The CDR3 length is 16 residues. The chain's CDR3 is CASSKFVYSGNSPLHF. CDR3 DNA: TGTGCCAGCAGCAAATTTGTTTACTCCGGCAATTCACCCCTCCACTTT.

The rearrangement uses TRBV10-1 and TRBJ2-2, with 12 bases fitting TRBD2. J lost 6 bases, V lost 4 bases, and 0 bases had no gene match. The CDR3 covers 14 residues. CDR1 and CDR2 (germline): WNHNN, SYGVQD (reference sequence). The CDR3 DNA sequence: TGCGCCAGCAGTGGACTAGCGGGAGCCGGGGAGCTGTTTTTT. Protein product: CASSGLAGAGELFF.

J is TRBJ2-5 and V is TRBV28; 9 bases match TRBD2. Germline CDR1 reads MDHEN; CDR2 reads SYDVKM. This CDR3 comprises 14 residues. Trimming at V came to 6 bases and at J to 7 bases, leaving 9 bases not matched to a gene. The CDR3 sequence is CASSKALAGGTQYF. The CDR3 DNA is TGTGCCAGCAGCAAGGCACTAGCGGGTGGGACCCAGTACTTC.

This sequence joins TRBV7-2 and TRBJ2-7, with D possibly TRBD1 on 5 matching bases. The CDR3 extends over 15 amino acids. Deletions cut 0 bases from V and 2 bases from J, with 11 bases between. The V gene's germline CDR1 is SGHTA and CDR2 FQGNSA. The CDR3 is CASSLARVETYEQYF. The DNA of the CDR3 is TGTGCCAGCAGCTTAGCCAGGGTTGAAACCTACGAGCAGTACTTC.

The chain is built from TRBV4-1 and TRBJ2-2, with D possibly matching TRBD2 (6 bases). This CDR3 has 13 residues. The ends were cut back, 2 bases at V and 6 bases at J, with 7 bases in the middle. Germline values: CDR1 MGHRA, CDR2 YSYEKL. The CDR3 sequence is CASSQTGAGELFF. The CDR3 DNA reads TGCGCCAGCAGCCAAACGGGAGCCGGGGAGCTGTTTTTT.

The chain employs TRBV5-1 and TRBJ1-1; D is unresolved. The length of the CDR3 is 15 residues. Trimming took 0 bases from V and 4 from J, leaving 13 bases between them. The germline V gene has CDR1 SGHRS and CDR2 YFSETQ. The CDR3 region is CASSLGNVGPTEAFF. The CDR3 DNA is TGCGCCAGCAGCTTGGGGAATGTGGGTCCCACTGAAGCTTTCTTT.

This chain joins TRBV30 and TRBJ2-7; 9 nucleotides match TRBD1. The length of the CDR3 is 11 residues. CDR1 is GTSNPN and CDR2 is SVGIG in the germline V gene (reference sequence). The V gene end was trimmed by 5 bases and the J gene end by 6 bases; junction bases not matched to a gene: 2. For the CDR3, the DNA is TGTGCCTGGGACAGGGGGTCCGAGCAGTACTTC. This codes for CAWDRGSEQYF.

The gene calls are TRBV27 and TRBJ1-2, with 8 bases that match TRBD1. Germline-derived CDR1 and CDR2 are MNHEY and SMNVEV (reference sequence). Trimming at V came to 7 bases and at J to 6 bases, leaving 4 bases not matched to a gene. The CDR3 length is 12 residues. This CDR3 is CASKDRGDGYTF. In DNA, the CDR3 is TGTGCCAGCAAAGACAGGGGAGATGGCTACACCTTC.

The rearrangement joins TRBV5-1 to TRBJ2-3; a possible D gene is TRBD1 (5 bases). This CDR3 is 16 amino acids long. V shed 4 bases and J shed 6 bases, with 21 bases lying between them. Per germline, CDR1 SGHRS and CDR2 YFSETQ. CDR3: CASSVAGFRASDTQYF. DNA of the CDR3: TGCGCCAGCAGCGTGGCAGGGTTTCGGGCGTCGGATACGCAGTATTTT.

The gene calls are TRBV9 and TRBJ2-7; D may be TRBD1 (5 bases). The V gene lost 3 bases and the J gene lost 2 bases, with 12 bases spanning the gap. The CDR3 sequence is 14 residues long. In germline, CDR1 is SGDLS, CDR2 YYNGEE. The CDR3 loop is CASSAQVGAYEQYF. CDR3 nucleotides: TGTGCCAGCAGCGCACAGGTTGGGGCCTACGAGCAGTACTTC.

V and J are TRBV20-1 and TRBJ2-7, with D maybe TRBD2 (6 bases). The CDR3 spans 11 residues. Trimming took 3 bases from V and 3 from J, leaving 6 bases between them. The germline V gene has CDR1 DFQATT and CDR2 SNEGSKA (reference sequence). The CDR3 sequence is CSARRGYEQYF. The DNA of the CDR3 is TGCAGTGCTAGGCGGGGCTACGAGCAGTACTTC.